This is a list of T cell receptor beta chains from one sample in a study of regulatory T cells in long-lasting Graves disease. TCRdb reprocessed the multiplex PCR reads with MiXCR, giving one entry per CDR3 protein. The sample has about 450,000 distinct CDR3 sequences, 23% seen once. This sample comprised peripheral blood mononuclear cells (PBMCs), obtained when the disease was refractory, from a patient treated with antithyroid drugs. The receptors derive from a female donor with Graves disease. CDR3s include the opening cysteine and the closing phenylalanine or tryptophan. D genes are given only for firm matches. Size is omitted from some rows. Given values are once, few, many or a class for expanded clones.

NA	TRBV25-1	NA	TRBJ1-2	CASSGSRRSSGYTF	TGTGCCAGCAGTGGCTCCCGGAGGTCCTCTGGCTACACCTTC
TRBD2	TRBV19	few	TRBJ2-1	CASRAGAGWGDEQFF	TGTGCCAGTAGAGCGGGGGCGGGATGGGGCGATGAGCAGTTCTTC
NA	TRBV6-7	many	TRBJ2-7	CASSYADRDGHSYEQYF	TGTGCCAGCAGTTACGCAGACCGGGACGGTCACTCCTACGAGCAGTACTTC
TRBD1	TRBV2	many	TRBJ2-7	CASTDRGSVQYF	TGTGCCAGCACCGACAGGGGCTCCGTGCAGTACTTC
NA	TRBV2	NA	TRBJ1-5	CASTGGGGQPQHF	TGTGCCAGCACGGGAGGGGGGGGTCAGCCCCAGCATTTT
TRBD2	TRBV19	few	TRBJ2-7	CASSIVAGSDYEQYF	TGTGCCAGTAGTATAGTAGCGGGAAGTGATTACGAGCAGTACTTC
TRBD2	TRBV12-3/TRBV12-4	many	TRBJ2-5	CASSSHRLAGGPGEKETQYF	TGTGCCAGCAGTTCCCACAGACTAGCGGGAGGGCCAGGGGAGAAAGAGACCCAGTACTTC
TRBD1	TRBV5-8	NA	TRBJ1-1	CASSFSGTGLNTEAFF	TGTGCCAGCAGCTTCTCCGGGACAGGGTTGAACACTGAAGCTTTCTTT
NA	TRBV20-1	few	TRBJ1-1	CSAKKVGATEAFF	TGCAGTGCAAAGAAGGTCGGGGCCACTGAAGCTTTCTTT
NA	TRBV24-1	few	TRBJ1-2	CATSDKGSNYGYTF	TGTGCCACCAGTGATAAAGGATCCAACTATGGCTACACCTTC
NA	TRBV20-1	NA	TRBJ1-1	CRARDRQNTEAFF	TGCAGAGCTAGAGATCGACAAAACACTGAAGCTTTCTTT
NA	TRBV11-2	NA	TRBJ2-5	CASSLRPGQSPGETQYF	TGTGCCAGCAGCCTTCGTCCGGGACAAAGCCCTGGGGAGACCCAGTACTTC
NA	TRBV6-1	NA	TRBJ1-4	CASIGGHATNGKLFF	TGTGCCAGCATTGGGGGCCATGCAACTAATGGAAAACTGTTTTTT
TRBD1	TRBV4-3	NA	TRBJ1-4	CASSQQDRDEKLFF	TGCGCCAGCAGCCAGCAAGACAGGGACGAAAAACTGTTTTTT
NA	TRBV2	many	TRBJ2-5	CANRREGPETQYF	TGTGCCAACCGGAGGGAAGGGCCAGAGACCCAGTACTTC
NA	TRBV7-2	few	TRBJ1-1	CATKLGHGNTEAFF	TGTGCCACCAAGTTAGGACACGGGAACACTGAAGCTTTCTTT
TRBD1	TRBV19	NA	TRBJ1-5	CASSQWDRVNQPQHF	TGTGCCAGTAGCCAGTGGGACAGAGTCAATCAGCCCCAGCATTTT
NA	TRBV7-3	NA	TRBJ2-2	CASSLQTSSGELFF	TGTGCCAGCAGCTTACAAACTAGTTCCGGGGAGCTGTTTTTT
NA	TRBV6-2/TRBV6-3	NA	TRBJ2-2	CATRDRNTGELFF	TGTGCCACCCGCGACAGAAACACCGGGGAGCTGTTTTTT
NA	TRBV9	NA	TRBJ2-1	CASSVEGVYNEQFF	TGTGCCAGCAGCGTTGAGGGAGTGTACAATGAGCAGTTCTTC
TRBD1	TRBV2	many	TRBJ1-1	CASSLQGSNTEAFF	TGTGCCAGCAGCTTACAGGGGTCGAACACTGAAGCTTTCTTT
NA	TRBV25-1	few	TRBJ1-2	CASSEDGRSNGYTF	TGTGCCAGCAGTGAGGACGGGCGGTCTAACGGCTACACCTTC
NA	TRBV6-1	many	TRBJ1-2	CASTLPGEYGYTF	TGTGCCAGCACCCTCCCCGGAGAGTATGGCTACACCTTC
TRBD2	TRBV18	few	TRBJ2-4	CASSPREGGNIQYF	TGTGCCAGCTCACCACGGGAGGGCGGAAACATTCAGTACTTC
NA	TRBV5-1	many	TRBJ2-7	CASSLGGTGSYEQYF	TGCGCCAGCAGCTTGGGGGGAACAGGTTCCTACGAGCAGTACTTC
NA	TRBV14	few	TRBJ1-2	CASSQSLSQGTHGYTF	TGTGCCAGCAGCCAAAGCCTTTCCCAGGGTACGCATGGCTACACCTTC
TRBD1	TRBV7-9	NA	TRBJ1-4	CASRRTGRGEKLFF	TGTGCCAGCAGACGGACAGGAAGAGGTGAAAAACTGTTTTTT
NA	TRBV6-2/TRBV6-3	many	TRBJ2-7	CASSEARVLGEQYF	TGTGCCAGCAGTGAAGCCCGCGTGTTAGGGGAGCAGTACTTC
NA	TRBV5-1	NA	TRBJ1-2	CASSLMGQAANYGYTF	TGCGCCAGCAGCTTGATGGGTCAGGCCGCTAACTATGGCTACACCTTC